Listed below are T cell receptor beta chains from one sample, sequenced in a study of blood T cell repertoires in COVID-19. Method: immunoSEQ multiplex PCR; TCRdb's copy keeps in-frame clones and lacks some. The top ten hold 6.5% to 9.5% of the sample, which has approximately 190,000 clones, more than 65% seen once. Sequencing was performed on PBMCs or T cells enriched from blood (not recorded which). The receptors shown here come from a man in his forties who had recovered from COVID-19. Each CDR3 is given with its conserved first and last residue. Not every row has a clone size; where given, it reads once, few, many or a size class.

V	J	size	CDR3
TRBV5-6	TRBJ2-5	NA	CASSPGTSGWETQYF
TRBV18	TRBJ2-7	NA	CASSLSAYEQYF
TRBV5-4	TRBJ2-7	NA	CASSSKTGGDYEQYF
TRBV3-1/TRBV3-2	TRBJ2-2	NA	CASSQGASGVTGELFF
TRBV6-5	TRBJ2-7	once	CASSRDRTYEQYF
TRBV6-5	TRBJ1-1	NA	CASRTSTGYTEAFF
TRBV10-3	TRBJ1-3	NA	CAISESEGYSGNTIYF
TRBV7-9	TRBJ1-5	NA	CASSLARDRGASNQPQHF
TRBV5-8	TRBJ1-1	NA	CASSLSYGTEAFF
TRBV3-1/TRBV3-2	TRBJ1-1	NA	CASSQGGGTEAFF
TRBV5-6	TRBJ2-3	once	CASSPATSGYTDTQYF
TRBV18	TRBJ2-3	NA	CASSPRDRGDTQYF
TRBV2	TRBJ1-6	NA	CASSERLPSYNSPLHF
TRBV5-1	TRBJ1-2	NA	CASSMDGGREGYTF
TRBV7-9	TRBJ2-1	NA	CASSSSGSSGSYNEQFF
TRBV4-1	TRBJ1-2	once	CASSLLKGGDYGYTF
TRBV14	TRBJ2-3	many	CASSQERREAGTDTQYF
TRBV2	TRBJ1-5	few	CASSEATYNQPQHF
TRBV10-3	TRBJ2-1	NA	CAIGGTQNEQFF
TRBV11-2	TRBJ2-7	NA	CASSSYLRDRHEQYF
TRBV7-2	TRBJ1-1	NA	CASSARGGPNTEAFF
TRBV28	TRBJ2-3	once	CASSGRLAGGPRTDTQYF
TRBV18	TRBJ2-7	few	CASSLTGTVLDEQYF
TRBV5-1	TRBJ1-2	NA	CASSARITEGKGNYGYTF
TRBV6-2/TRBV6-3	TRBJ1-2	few	CASSPTGRGGYTF
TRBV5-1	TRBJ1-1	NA	CASSLDGSGTEAFF
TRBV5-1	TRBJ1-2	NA	CASSPDTGGRGYTF
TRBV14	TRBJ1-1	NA	CASSHLQGLGDTEAFF
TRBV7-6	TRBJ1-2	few	CASSPQPGDYGYTF
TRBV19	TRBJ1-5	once	CASSIERGIGYQPQHF
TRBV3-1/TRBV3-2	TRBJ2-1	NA	CASSPRGSHNEQFF
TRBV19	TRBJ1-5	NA	CASSLPGQGQLGNQPQHF
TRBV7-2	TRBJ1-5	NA	CASSLRWTGQPQHF
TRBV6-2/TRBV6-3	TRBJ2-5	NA	CASSSQGPPETQYF
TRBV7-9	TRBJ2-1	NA	CASSSLDRATGQFF